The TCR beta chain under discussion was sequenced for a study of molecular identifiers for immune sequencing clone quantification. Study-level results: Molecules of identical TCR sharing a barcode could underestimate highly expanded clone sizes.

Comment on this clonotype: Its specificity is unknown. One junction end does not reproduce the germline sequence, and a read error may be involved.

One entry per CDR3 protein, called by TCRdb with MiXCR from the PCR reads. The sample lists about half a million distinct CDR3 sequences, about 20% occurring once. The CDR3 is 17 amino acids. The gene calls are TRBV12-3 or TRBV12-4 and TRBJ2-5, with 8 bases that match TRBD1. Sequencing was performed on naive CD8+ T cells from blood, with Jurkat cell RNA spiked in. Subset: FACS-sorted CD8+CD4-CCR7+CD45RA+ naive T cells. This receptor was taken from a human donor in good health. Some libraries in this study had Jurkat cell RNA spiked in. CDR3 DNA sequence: TGTGACAGCAGTTTAGGGCCTGTGGGCAGGGACAGGGAGACCCAGTACTTC. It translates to CDSSLGPVGRDRETQYF.